These 29 T cell receptor beta chains came from one sample sequenced in a study of cytomegalovirus exposure and HLA in healthy donors. The PCR made use of 60 Vbeta and 13 Jbeta primers. TCRdb keeps only in-frame clones here, not all; method: immunoSEQ multiplex PCR. The table records about 140,000 clones, 70% to 75% of them present only once. The sequencing input was PBMCs. These receptors were taken from a human donor in good health.

The chain uses TRBV6-1 and TRBJ2-7; TRBD1 matches at 8 bases. Germline CDR1 is MNHNS and CDR2 is SASEGT. V dropped 2 bases and J dropped 8; count of bases not matched to a gene: 5. CDR3 length equals 13 residues. CDR3 nucleotides: TGTGCCAGCAGTGAAATTGACAGGGGAAAGCAGTACTTC. Translation gives CASSEIDRGKQYF.

The CDR3 is CASSLAGTTSTDTQYF. As DNA, the CDR3 is TGCGCCAGCAGCTTGGCCGGGACAACTAGCACAGATACGCAGTATTTT. This chain connects TRBV5-1 to TRBJ2-3; the D gene is possibly TRBD1 (6 bases). Germline V CDR1 and CDR2: SGHRS, YFSETQ. The length of the CDR3 is 16 residues. Trimming left V 0 bases short and J 0 bases short, with 11 bases between.

V is TRBV10-3 and J is TRBJ2-7, with 11 bases fitting TRBD1. Germline V gene data show CDR1 as ENHRY and CDR2 as SYGVKD. The CDR3 sequence is 16 residues long. Trimming removed 0 bases from V and 4 bases from J; junction bases left unmatched: 5. CDR3 in amino acids: CAISESGQGARYEQYF. As DNA, the CDR3 is TGTGCCATCAGTGAGTCCGGACAGGGGGCACGTTACGAGCAGTACTTC.

The rearrangement uses TRBV6-5 and TRBJ2-7; 10 bases fit TRBD2. The CDR3 consists of 15 residues. The germline gives CDR1 MNHEY, CDR2 SVGAGI. Losses at the gene ends were 6 bases for V and 0 bases for J; bases not matched to a gene: 5. CDR3 DNA sequence: TGTGCCAGCAGCCGATGGACTAGCGGCTCCTACGAGCAGTACTTC. It specifies CASSRWTSGSYEQYF.

This chain links TRBV6-4 with TRBJ2-1; 13 nucleotides align to TRBD2. Germline V CDR1 and CDR2: MRHNA, SNTAGT. V was pared by 3 bases and J by 7 bases, with 6 bases of the junction left unmatched. CDR3 length: 16 amino acids. The CDR3 spells CASSDTGTSGENEQFF. For the CDR3, the DNA is TGTGCCAGCAGTGATACCGGGACTAGCGGGGAAAATGAGCAGTTCTTC.

The chain links TRBV19 to TRBJ1-1; D remains ambiguous. Germline values: CDR1 LNHDA, CDR2 SQIVND (reference sequence). This CDR3 is 13 amino acids long. V was cut by 5 bases and J by 1 base, with 8 bases left in between. Written as DNA, the CDR3 is TGTGCCAGTAGTTCCACACCGAACACTGAAGCTTTCTTT. This codes for CASSSTPNTEAFF.

This clone has only a few counts. J is TRBJ2-7 and V is TRBV2; no definite D call. Germline assignment: CDR1 SNHLY and CDR2 FYNNEI. This CDR3 region has 12 residues. Trimming pared 5 bases from V and 5 bases from J, leaving 10 bases between. Here the CDR3 DNA reads TGTGCCAGCAGTCTTTTTTCAGACGAGCAGTACTTC. This sequence encodes CASSLFSDEQYF.

The rearrangement joins TRBV28 to TRBJ1-1; perhaps TRBD1 as D (6 bases). Trimming took 7 bases from V and 8 from J, leaving 11 bases between them. Germline values: CDR1 MDHEN, CDR2 SYDVKM. The CDR3 runs 11 residues. Here the CDR3 reads CASTRGPEAFF. CDR3 nucleotide sequence: TGTGCCAGCACCAGGGGCCCCGAAGCTTTCTTT. Complete variable domain (other parts from reference TRBV28 and TRBJ1-1): DVKVTQSSRYLVKRTGEKVFLECVQDMDHENMFWYRQDPGLGLRLIYFSYDVKMKEKGDIPEGYSVSREKKERFSLILESASTNQTSMYLCASTRGPEAFFGQGTRLTVV.

The chain uses TRBV19 and TRBJ1-2, with a weak D call TRBD1 (6 bases). The CDR3 has 15 amino acids. Germline V lookup: CDR1 LNHDA, CDR2 SQIVND (reference sequence). Trimming shortened V by 0 bases and J by 4 bases, and 12 bases separated the two germline ends. The CDR3 DNA sequence: TGTGCCAGTAGTATAGACCTTACAGGGTTCTATGGCTACACCTTC. This sequence encodes CASSIDLTGFYGYTF.

This clone was observed a handful of times. The rearrangement links TRBV13 to TRBJ2-7; TRBD1 might be the D (6 bases). This CDR3 is built from 12 residues. Germline lookup yields CDR1 PRHDT and CDR2 FYEKMQ (reference sequence). Trimming cost V 5 bases and J 12 bases, with 17 bases left between them. CDR3 sequence reads: CASSLGKGQMYF. The CDR3 DNA reads as TGTGCCAGCAGCCTGGGGAAAGGACAGATGTACTTC.

This chain uses TRBV25-1 with TRBJ2-5; 7 bases line up with TRBD1. Looked up from germline, CDR1 is MGHDK and CDR2 is SYGVNS. Trimming cost V 5 bases and J 5 bases; bases outside gene matches: 11. This CDR3 region has 15 residues. The CDR3 nucleotides are TGTGCCAGCAGTCTACCCACGACAGGGTTGGAGACCCAGTACTTC. Its translation: CASSLPTTGLETQYF.

This chain uses TRBV27 with TRBJ2-1; TRBD2 matches 10 bases. Germline V CDR1 and CDR2: MNHEY, SMNVEV (reference sequence). The CDR3 contains 15 residues. The trim removed 7 bases at V and 4 bases at J, leaving 7 bases unmatched. The CDR3 sequence: CASKLTSGIYNEQFF. CDR3 in DNA: TGTGCCAGCAAACTTACTAGCGGGATATACAATGAGCAGTTCTTC.

This chain uses TRBV2 with TRBJ2-6, with D perhaps matching TRBD1 (5 bases). From germline, CDR1 is SNHLY and CDR2 FYNNEI. The CDR3 is 11 residues long. V dropped 0 bases and J dropped 15 bases, with 6 bases sitting between them. This CDR3 is CASSEAQGLTF. In nucleotides, the CDR3 is TGTGCCAGCAGTGAAGCGCAGGGCCTGACTTTC.

This clone showed up just once. The gene calls are TRBV27 and TRBJ1-2; D call uncertain. Deletions cut 3 bases from V and 7 bases from J, with 15 bases between. The CDR3 is 14 residues long. CDR1 and CDR2 (germline): MNHEY, SMNVEV (reference sequence). In DNA, the CDR3 is TGTGCCAGCAGTTTCCTGGGGAGTAGCGGTGGCTACACCTTC. Encoded protein: CASSFLGSSGGYTF.

This chain connects TRBV12-2 to TRBJ2-1; TRBD2 reflects the table's D call only, with no check against the DNA. TRBV12-2 is annotated as a pseudogene. The CDR3 is 15 amino acids. In DNA form, the CDR3 reads TGTGCAAGTCGCTGTAGAAATCAGAGGGCCAATGAGCAGTTCTTC. This sequence encodes CASRCRNQRANEQFF.

V is TRBV2 and J is TRBJ1-6; 7 bases are a match to TRBD1. CDR3 length equals 13 residues. The ends lost 5 bases at V and 10 bases at J; junction bases unmatched: 5. CDR1 is SNHLY and CDR2 is FYNNEI in the germline V gene. CDR3 region: CASSRQGGSPLHF. The CDR3 DNA reads TGTGCCAGCAGTCGACAGGGTGGGTCACCCCTCCACTTT.

The rearrangement uses TRBV19 and TRBJ2-1, with 8 positions matching TRBD1. CDR1 LNHDA and CDR2 SQIVND come from the germline V gene (reference sequence). V trimming: 3 bases; J trimming: 9 bases; junction bases outside the gene matches: 10. The CDR3 length is 15 residues. CDR3 loop: CASSILTDRGFEQFF. For the CDR3, the DNA is TGTGCCAGTAGTATTCTTACCGACAGGGGTTTTGAGCAGTTCTTC. The whole variable domain, filled in from reference TRBV19 and TRBJ2-1, reads DGGITQSPKYLFRKEGQNVTLSCEQNLNHDAMYWYRQDPGQGLRLIYYSQIVNDFQKGDIAEGYSVSREKKESFPLTVTSAQKNPTAFYLCASSILTDRGFEQFFGPGTRLTVL.

CDR3 DNA sequence: TGTGCCAGCAGTCGGACAGAATCAAACACTGAAGCTTTCTTT. The encoded protein is CASSRTESNTEAFF. The chain combines TRBV5-4 with TRBJ1-1; a possible D gene is TRBD1 (6 bases). Germline CDR1 SGHNT, CDR2 YYREEE (reference sequence). This CDR3 spans 14 amino acids. V lost 5 bases and J 2 bases, leaving 13 bases between the germline ends.

The chain has TRBV2 and TRBJ1-5, with 11 nucleotides matching TRBD1. This CDR3 region has 18 residues. The V gene's germline CDR1 is SNHLY and CDR2 FYNNEI. Germline trimming cut 0 bases from V and 0 bases from J; bases unmatched to any gene: 4. The CDR3 loop reads CASSEAGQGAYSNQPQHF. CDR3 nucleotide sequence: TGTGCCAGCAGTGAAGCCGGACAGGGGGCTTATAGCAATCAGCCCCAGCATTTT.

CDR3 protein: CASSDVLGSSYEQYF. CDR3 nucleotides: TGTGCCAGCAGTGACGTCCTTGGGAGCTCCTACGAGCAGTACTTC. The J gene is TRBJ2-7, the V gene TRBV2, with D possibly being TRBD2 (5 bases). This CDR3 has 15 residues. Germline V lookup: CDR1 SNHLY, CDR2 FYNNEI. Trimming cost V 3 bases and J 0 bases, with 12 bases left between them.

The V and J genes are TRBV6-5 and TRBJ1-5, with 7 bases matching TRBD1. Looked up from germline, CDR1 is MNHEY and CDR2 is SVGAGI. J gave up 2 bases and V 6 bases, and 4 bases lay outside the gene matches. This CDR3 contains 14 residues. The CDR3 reads CASSLDRRNQPQHF. The CDR3 DNA follows: TGTGCCAGCAGCCTGGACAGGCGCAATCAGCCCCAGCATTTT.

This chain connects TRBV7-9 to TRBJ2-6; tentatively, D is TRBD2 (5 bases). Germline-derived CDR1 and CDR2 are SEHNR and FQNEAQ (reference sequence). The CDR3 extends over 14 amino acids. Trimming removed 5 bases from V and 0 bases from J, with 5 bases in between. The CDR3 nucleotides read TGTGCCAGCAGCCGGGACTCTGGGGCCAACGTCCTGACTTTC. Amino acid sequence: CASSRDSGANVLTF.

This clone was picked up a small number of times. The chain uses TRBV5-1 and TRBJ1-2; no definite D call. Deletions cut 0 bases from V and 10 bases from J, with 13 bases between. The CDR3 runs to 13 residues. Germline V gene data show CDR1 as SGHRS and CDR2 as YFSETQ. CDR3 nucleotide sequence: TGCGCCAGCAGCTTGGACGAGAAGAGAGCCTACACCTTC. It translates to CASSLDEKRAYTF.

This clone has only one observation. This chain connects TRBV27 to TRBJ1-1; 9 positions agree with TRBD1. The CDR3 loop spans 15 amino acids. The germline V gene encodes CDR1 MNHEY and CDR2 SMNVEV (reference sequence). V trimming: 6 bases; J trimming: 10 bases; junction bases outside the gene matches: 15. The CDR3 is CASRPRDRADCLAFF. CDR3 DNA: TGTGCCAGCAGGCCCCGGGACAGGGCGGACTGTTTAGCTTTCTTT.

The chain uses TRBV19 and TRBJ2-2, with no clear D. Trimming cost V 1 base and J 3 bases, with 3 bases left between them. Germline V CDR1 and CDR2: LNHDA, SQIVND (reference sequence). The CDR3 has 13 residues. This CDR3 is CASSIVDTGELFF. CDR3 bases: TGTGCCAGTAGTATAGTAGACACCGGGGAGCTGTTTTTT.

This clone was detected a few times. The chain uses TRBV27 and TRBJ2-1, with 10 bases that match TRBD2. The CDR3 consists of 16 residues. The germline CDR1 and CDR2 sequences are MNHEY and SMNVEV (reference sequence). J was trimmed by 3 bases and V by 3 bases; bases with no gene match: 5. CDR3: CASSFASSGSYNEQFF. CDR3 DNA: TGTGCCAGCAGTTTCGCGTCTAGCGGGAGCTACAATGAGCAGTTCTTC.

The chain employs TRBV18 and TRBJ2-5, with D unclear. The tail of the sequence fits TRBJ2-7 better, so the J call may be wrong. The germline V gene encodes CDR1 KGHSH and CDR2 LQKENI. This CDR3 has 12 residues. This chain's CDR3 is CASSPPSYEQYF. For the CDR3, the DNA is TGTGCCAGCTCACCACCGTCCTACGAGCAGTACTTC.

This sequence joins TRBV28 and TRBJ1-6, with unresolved D. V was cut by 8 bases and J by 6 bases, with 17 bases left in between. The CDR3 has 15 residues. Germline CDR1 is MDHEN and CDR2 is SYDVKM. The CDR3 nucleotides read TGTGCCAGCCAACCGGGAGCAAAGGGTAATTCACCCCTCCACTTT. Translation: CASQPGAKGNSPLHF.

A word on this clone: The germline gene is not matched at one end of the junction; a read error may be the cause. The CDR3 sequence is CAIPTGNYGYPF. The CDR3 DNA reads TGTGCCATCCCGACAGGGAACTATGGCTACCCCTTC. This chain joins TRBV10-3 and TRBJ1-2, with 7 bases that match TRBD1. Germline V gene data show CDR1 as ENHRY and CDR2 as SYGVKD. The CDR3 spans 12 residues.